This T cell receptor (beta chain) was captured by sequencing in a study of blood T cell repertoires in COVID-19. Individuals drawn from around 25 US areas were about 18 to 95 years old. Categorization into cohorts depended on clinical history that participants reported. V dropped 7 bases and J dropped 9; count of bases not matched to a gene: 14. Looked up from germline, CDR1 is MDHEN and CDR2 is SYDVKM. This CDR3 has 15 amino acids. Source study methods: Amplification of reference gene primers was used by the study to estimate nucleated cell counts. Using immunoSEQ multiplex PCR, the repertoire was profiled, and TCRdb retains in-frame clones only, with some absent. That table furnishes V, J and clone size, whereas the DNA furnished D and trimming. Among fewer than 250,000 clones listed, about 84% were seen once.

The chain joins TRBV28 to TRBJ1-2; TRBD1 matches at 10 bases. This TCR was sampled from a middle-aged woman with acute COVID-19. The sequenced material came from PBMCs or T cells enriched from blood (not recorded which). CDR3 nucleotide sequence: TGTGCCAGCACCGTGACAGGGGGCGCGGGTAGGAGCTACACCTTC. As protein: CASTVTGGAGRSYTF.